The TCR beta chain described here comes from a study of blood T cell repertoires in COVID-19 (dated by TCRdb to 2020 to 2021). For the study in its entirety: The collaborator samples originated in the United States, Italy and Spain and spanned the acute and convalescent phases of COVID-19. A de-identified subject ID, COVID-19 status, age in years and sex were almost always included in the sample metadata. The samples were drawn from two sources: the first 160 participants of the ongoing ImmuneRACE study, and some 1,300 subjects contributed by 6 global collaborators. Where available, HLA class I and class II types were taken from metadata supplied by the sample provider and were not determined by assay-based typing. Deeply sampled blood TCRbeta repertoires from subjects exposed to, actively infected with, or recovered from COVID-19 were included in the dataset. The material from the prospective study consisted of cDNA or gDNA derived from T cells, B-cell-depleted T cells, or PBMCs. The repertoires were released in a freely available public database intended as a resource for research on the immune response to SARS-CoV-2.

Collaborating institutions collected whole blood in K2EDTA tubes following their own protocols. For TCRbeta analysis, collaborators shipped samples as frozen whole blood, isolated PBMCs, or DNA extracted from either of those sample types. What the research found in general, with its limitations: The quantity of clinical and demographic metadata differed by source and by participant and was supplied without curation.

TCRbeta CDR3 regions were amplified from genomic DNA using the immunoSEQ Assay, a bias-controlled multiplex PCR. As for how the authors treated the data: The number of nucleated cells in each sample was estimated by amplification of reference gene primers within the assay. Sequence reads were collapsed and filtered to measure the absolute abundance of every unique TCRbeta CDR3 rearrangement. For each sample, productive Simpson clonality was calculated by taking the square root of Simpson's diversity index across productive rearrangements. TCRdb mirrors the immuneACCESS table, restricted to in-frame sequences. Some clones are absent from its copies; in checked studies, under half trace to an unresolved V gene, and the reason for the others is unknown. The V and J calls and the clone size are those of that table, but D and trimming were determined from the DNA. The sample table contains roughly 250,000 clones; only one count was recorded for around 83% of them. The ten largest clonotypes hold approximately 7.4% of the sample.

As concerns this clone: This receptor's antigen is unknown. Within one base of it there is no much larger clone, and no base qualities were kept.

The CDR3 has 17 amino acids, counting the end cysteine and phenylalanine. Only the CDR3 DNA stays, 51 bases, in frame from base 1. Taken from the germline V gene, the CDR1 and CDR2 loops are MDHEN and SYDVKM. Cut back by 1 base and 3 bases, the V and J ends lie 15 bases apart. Sample: peripheral blood. This clonotype was obtained from a woman aged 50 to 65 with acute or convalescent COVID-19. The chain couples TRBV28 to TRBJ2-2; the D gene is perhaps TRBD1, from 5 matching bases. The nucleotides read TGTGCCAGCAGTTTATCAGAGGTAGGGGCGGACACCGGGGAGCTGTTTTTT. Protein translation: CASSLSEVGADTGELFF. The reference TRBV28 and TRBJ2-2 proteins fill in what lies around the CDR3, so the full variable domain reads DVKVTQSSRYLVKRTGEKVFLECVQDMDHENMFWYRQDPGLGLRLIYFSYDVKMKEKGDIPEGYSVSREKKERFSLILESASTNQTSMYLCASSLSEVGADTGELFFGEGSRLTVL.